Sequencing of this T cell receptor (beta chain) was carried out in a study of blood T cell repertoires in COVID-19. Study background: Spain, Italy and the United States supplied samples that represented acute and convalescent COVID-19. The cDNA or gDNA used as material had been derived from T cells, B-cell-depleted T cells, or PBMCs.

Germline V gene lookup returns CDR1 SGHDT and CDR2 YYEEEE. The germline V and J ends were trimmed by 2 bases and 2 bases, with 11 bases remaining between them. The CDR3 extends over 14 amino acids. Profiling relied on immunoSEQ multiplex PCR, and the TCRdb table lists in-frame clones only, not all of them. This table has under 150,000 clones, just under 90% appearing once. Specimen: peripheral blood. This clonotype was obtained from a woman in her thirties or forties with acute or convalescent COVID-19. The chain links TRBV5-6 to TRBJ2-7; possible D gene TRBD2, 5 bases. The CDR3 spells CASSFGLAAYEQYF. The CDR3 DNA sequence: TGTGCCAGCAGCTTTGGGCTAGCAGCCTACGAGCAGTACTTC.